This TCR gamma chain was profiled in a study of intestinal T cells in coeliac disease. Each case's genomic DNA was extracted from ten roughly 5.4-µm formalin-fixed paraffin-embedded scrolls. This CDR3 spans 16 amino acids. Germline trimming cut 11 bases from V and 0 bases from J; bases unmatched to any gene: 17. LymphoTrack primers amplified TRG sequences from about 200 ng of biopsy DNA. TCRdb reapplied CATT to the multiplex PCR reads. The table includes under 550 gamma-chain clones, around two fifths detected once. The chain recombines TRGV10 with TRGJ1 or TRGJ2. TRGV10 is an ORF, with its function uncertain. This clonotype was sampled from a human donor with celiac disease. The sequencing input was a duodenal biopsy. CDR3 sequence: CAASGHSPSNYYKKLF. CDR3 sequence (DNA): TGTGCTGCGAGTGGGCATTCCCCCTCGAATTATTATAAGAAACTCTTT.